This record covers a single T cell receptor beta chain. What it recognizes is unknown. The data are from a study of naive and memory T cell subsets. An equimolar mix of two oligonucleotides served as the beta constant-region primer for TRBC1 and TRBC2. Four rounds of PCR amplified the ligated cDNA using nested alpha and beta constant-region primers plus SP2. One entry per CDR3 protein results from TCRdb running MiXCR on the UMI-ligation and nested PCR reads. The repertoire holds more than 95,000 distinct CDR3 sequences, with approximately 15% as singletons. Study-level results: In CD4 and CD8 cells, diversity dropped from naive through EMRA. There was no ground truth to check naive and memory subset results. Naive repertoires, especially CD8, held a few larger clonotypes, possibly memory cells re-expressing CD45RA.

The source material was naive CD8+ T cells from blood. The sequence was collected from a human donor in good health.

CDR3 amino acids: CASSLIGTGPYNEQFF. DNA for the CDR3: TGTGCCAGCAGCTTAATAGGGACAGGGCCCTACAATGAGCAGTTCTTC. The chain has TRBV7-3 and TRBJ2-1; 9 bases line up with TRBD1. The CDR3 has 16 residues. Germline V gives CDR1 SGHTA, CDR2 FQGTGA. V dropped 1 base and J dropped 2; count of bases not matched to a gene: 3.